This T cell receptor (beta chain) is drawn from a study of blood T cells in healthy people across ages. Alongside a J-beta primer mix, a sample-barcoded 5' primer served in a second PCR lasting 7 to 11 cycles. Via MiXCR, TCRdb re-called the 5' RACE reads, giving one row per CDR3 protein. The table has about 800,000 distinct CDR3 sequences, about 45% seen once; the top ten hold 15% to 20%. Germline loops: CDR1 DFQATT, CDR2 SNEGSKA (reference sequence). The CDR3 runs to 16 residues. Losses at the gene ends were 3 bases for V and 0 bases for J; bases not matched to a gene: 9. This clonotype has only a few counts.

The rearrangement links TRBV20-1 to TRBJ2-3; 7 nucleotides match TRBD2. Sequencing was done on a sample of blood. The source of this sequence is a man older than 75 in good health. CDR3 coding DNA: TGCAGTGCTAGTCCCACTAGCGAGCATAGCACAGATACGCAGTATTTT. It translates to CSASPTSEHSTDTQYF.